This T cell receptor beta chain appears in the sequencing data of a study of T cells in Graves' hyperthyroidism and ophthalmopathy. Trimming removed 3 bases at V and 7 bases at J, with 12 bases between. This CDR3 is 13 amino acids long. From germline, CDR1 is WSHSY and CDR2 SAAADI. Authors of the study amplified TCR beta CDR3 regions from RNA transcripts. First-round RT-PCR targeting the TCR CDR3 was performed with the HTBI primer set. Via MiXCR, TCRdb re-called the multiplex PCR reads, giving one row per CDR3 protein. The table records 340,000 or so distinct CDR3 sequences, around 17% of them present only once.

V and J are TRBV10-2 and TRBJ1-2; D unclear. The receptor's source is a man younger than 40 with Graves' hyperthyroidism. The specimen was blood. CDR3 residues: CASSDRESFGYTF. The CDR3 DNA is TGCGCCAGCAGTGATAGAGAGAGCTTTGGCTACACCTTC.